The present T cell receptor beta chain was sequenced within a study of blood T cell repertoires in COVID-19. Study at large: The United States, Italy and Spain were the sources of the acute and convalescent COVID-19 samples.

The J segment lost 6 bases and the V segment lost 2 bases, leaving 6 bases of the junction unmatched. Germline-derived CDR1 and CDR2 are SGHTA and FQGNSA. The CDR3 extends over 15 amino acids. The data were produced by immunoSEQ multiplex PCR, yet TCRdb's version contains in-frame clones alone and is incomplete. The table lists approximately 170,000 clones, roughly 85% of them singletons. The TCR originated in a woman older than 75 with active or convalescent COVID-19. The sequenced material came from peripheral blood. This chain uses TRBV7-2 with TRBJ1-5; 8 nucleotides align to TRBD1. Here the CDR3 reads CASSLFAGGFQPQHF. As DNA, the CDR3 is TGTGCCAGCAGCTTATTCGCAGGGGGCTTTCAGCCCCAGCATTTT.